The clone carrying this TCR beta chain was seen ten or more times. Its cognate antigen is unknown. A junction boundary mismatches the germline segment, possibly from a read error. The library protocol tagged individual cDNA molecules with unique molecular identifiers. TCRdb processed the 5' RACE reads anew with MiXCR; each CDR3 protein has one entry. In the table there are some 66,000 distinct CDR3 sequences, roughly an eighth of which are singletons. The data belong to a study of early T cells in non-severe SARS-CoV-2 infection. Study background: Alpha and beta chains were unpaired, from unsorted whole-blood bulk RNA. Findings of the study overall: Private and CD4 specificities were missed by VDJdb matching, which favored anti-spike CD8 responses.

CDR3 size: 17 residues. CDR1 is MRHNA, CDR2 SNTAGT, per germline. The receptor's source is an adult who was a healthcare worker with PCR-confirmed SARS-CoV-2 infection or an uninfected control (not recorded which). The sequencing input was whole blood. This sequence joins TRBV6-4 and TRBJ2-1; 7 nucleotides align to TRBD2. The CDR3 DNA sequence: TGTGCCACCAGTAACGCGGGAGTCCTCAGCTCCTACAATGAGCAGTTCTTC. Amino acid sequence: CATSNAGVLSSYNEQFF.